This is a list of T cell receptor beta chains from one sample in a study of OX40 agonist ivuxolimab in advanced cancers. The table came from immunoSEQ multiplex PCR; TCRdb's copy has only in-frame clones and leaves some out. The sample contains roughly 83,000 clones, under 95% of which appear only once. Material: CD4+ or CD8+ T cells sorted from blood, obtained in a trial of the OX40 agonist ivuxolimab. The receptor source for this set is an adult with an advanced solid tumor such as melanoma, head and neck, liver or kidney cancer. Each CDR3 is given with its conserved first and last residue. The D gene is left open where the match is weak. Clone size is not always given. Where it is, it says once, few, many or a class for expanded clones.

CDR3 length,clone size,V gene,D gene,J gene,CDR3 protein,CDR3 DNA
17,-,TRBV4-3,TRBD2,TRBJ2-1,CASSQLEAGGSYNEQFF,TGCGCCAGCAGCCAATTGGAAGCGGGGGGGTCTTACAATGAGCAGTTCTTC
15,-,TRBV7-9,-,TRBJ1-2,CASSLGQGKNYGYTF,TGTGCCAGCAGCTTAGGGCAGGGAAAGAACTATGGCTACACCTTC
13,-,TRBV7-2,-,TRBJ2-4,CASSGGAKNIQYF,TGTGCCAGCAGCGGTGGGGCCAAAAACATTCAGTACTTC
17,-,TRBV9,TRBD2,TRBJ2-1,CASSPLVGGLLYNEQFF,TGTGCCAGCAGCCCCCTAGTGGGAGGGCTCCTTTACAATGAGCAGTTCTTC
13,-,TRBV15,-,TRBJ1-6,CATSRVRNSPLHF,TGTGCCACCAGCAGAGTTCGAAATTCACCCCTCCACTTT
13,-,TRBV12-5,-,TRBJ1-1,CASGRGRNTEAFF,TGTGCTAGTGGAAGGGGGAGGAACACTGAAGCTTTCTTT
15,-,TRBV5-1,TRBD2,TRBJ2-1,CASSLDIAGLNEQFF,TGCGCCAGCAGCTTGGACATAGCGGGACTTAATGAGCAGTTCTTC
13,-,TRBV4-3,-,TRBJ2-4,CASSQDRGNIQYF,TGCGCCAGCAGCCAAGATCGGGGGAACATTCAGTACTTC
13,-,TRBV15,-,TRBJ1-1,CATSSLVNTEAFF,TGTGCCACCAGCAGTCTGGTGAACACTGAAGCTTTCTTT
15,-,TRBV7-8,-,TRBJ1-5,CASSLVAGVNQPQHF,TGTGCCAGCAGCTTAGTAGCAGGCGTCAATCAGCCCCAGCATTTT
15,once,TRBV29-1,-,TRBJ2-4,CSVEWQSSAKNIQYF,TGCAGCGTTGAATGGCAGTCCTCGGCCAAAAACATTCAGTACTTC
16,-,TRBV11-2,-,TRBJ1-3,CASSLDVRPSGNTIYF,TGTGCCAGCAGCTTAGATGTAAGACCCTCTGGAAACACCATATATTTT
14,-,TRBV14,TRBD2,TRBJ2-1,CASSQEGLADEQFF,TGTGCCAGCAGCCAAGAGGGACTAGCGGATGAGCAGTTCTTC
13,-,TRBV6-5,-,TRBJ2-1,CASSPGRYNEQFF,TGTGCCAGCAGCCCGGGACGCTACAATGAGCAGTTCTTC
12,-,TRBV11-2,-,TRBJ2-7,CASSLINEEQYF,TGTGCCAGCAGCTTAATTAATGAAGAGCAGTACTTC
16,-,TRBV18,-,TRBJ2-1,CASSQPAKGSYNEQFF,TGTGCCAGCTCCCAACCAGCCAAAGGGTCCTACAATGAGCAGTTCTTC
14,-,TRBV27,-,TRBJ1-4,CASSVRGLNEKLFF,TGTGCCAGCAGTGTTAGGGGACTTAATGAAAAACTGTTTTTT
13,-,TRBV15,TRBD2,TRBJ2-1,CATSRNGRNEQFF,TGTGCCACCAGCAGAAACGGGAGGAATGAGCAGTTCTTC
17,-,TRBV28,-,TRBJ1-1,CASSSMPLTALNTEAFF,TGTGCCAGCAGTTCAATGCCGTTGACAGCCCTGAACACTGAAGCTTTCTTT
13,-,TRBV6-5,-,TRBJ2-1,CASSIGPYNEQFF,TGTGCCAGCAGTATAGGACCATACAATGAGCAGTTCTTC
14,-,TRBV12-5,-,TRBJ1-2,CASGFPSGIYGYTF,TGTGCTAGTGGTTTCCCTTCAGGGATCTATGGCTACACCTTC
14,-,TRBV9,-,TRBJ1-1,CASSVGGWNTEAFF,TGTGCCAGCAGCGTAGGGGGGTGGAACACTGAAGCTTTCTTT
12,-,TRBV30,TRBD1,TRBJ1-2,CAWKQGAGGYTF,TGTGCCTGGAAGCAGGGGGCGGGTGGCTACACCTTC
15,medium-sized,TRBV7-9,TRBD1,TRBJ1-6,CASSLVTGGDSPLHF,TGTGCCAGCAGCTTAGTGACAGGGGGGGATTCACCCCTCCACTTT
13,-,TRBV27,TRBD2,TRBJ2-7,CASSPGLAYEQYF,TGTGCCAGTTCTCCGGGACTAGCCTACGAGCAGTACTTC
12,-,TRBV30,-,TRBJ2-3,CAWSVQTDTQYF,TGTGCCTGGAGTGTACAAACAGATACGCAGTATTTT
14,-,TRBV28,TRBD1,TRBJ1-1,CASSLAGGDTEAFF,TGTGCCAGCAGTTTAGCAGGGGGTGACACTGAAGCTTTCTTT
15,-,TRBV5-4,-,TRBJ2-7,CASSLGRDHAYEQYF,TGTGCCAGCAGCTTGGGACGGGATCATGCCTACGAGCAGTACTTC
17,-,TRBV4-2,-,TRBJ1-5,CASSTPVGGGLDQPQHF,TGTGCCAGCAGTACCCCCGTTGGGGGGGGACTAGATCAGCCCCAGCATTTT
15,-,TRBV25-1,-,TRBJ2-1,CASSPLAAENNEQFF,TGTGCCAGCAGTCCACTGGCAGCGGAAAACAATGAGCAGTTCTTC
12,-,TRBV10-3,-,TRBJ2-3,CAISETPDTQYF,TGTGCCATCAGTGAGACCCCAGATACGCAGTATTTT
15,once,TRBV28,-,TRBJ1-6,CASRRGFSYNSPLHF,TGTGCCAGCAGGCGGGGGTTCTCCTATAATTCACCCCTCCACTTT
14,-,TRBV4-2,-,TRBJ1-1,CASSQGIGGGEAFF,TGTGCCAGCAGCCAAGGGATAGGGGGGGGAGAAGCTTTCTTT
14,-,TRBV30,-,TRBJ2-3,CAWSSGAGGDTQYF,TGTGCCTGGAGTAGTGGGGCAGGAGGAGATACGCAGTATTTT
10,-,TRBV30,-,TRBJ2-7,CAWSDHEQYF,TGTGCCTGGAGTGACCACGAGCAGTACTTC
15,once,TRBV2,-,TRBJ2-1,CASSEWRPSYNEQFF,TGTGCCAGCAGTGAATGGCGGCCCTCCTACAATGAGCAGTTCTTC
14,-,TRBV28,-,TRBJ2-2,CASTSQGGTGELFF,TGTGCCAGCACCTCGCAGGGGGGCACCGGGGAGCTGTTTTTT
17,-,TRBV6-1,-,TRBJ1-4,CASSDLWGRATNEKLFF,TGTGCCAGCAGTGATTTGTGGGGCAGAGCAACTAATGAAAAACTGTTTTTT
13,once,TRBV9,-,TRBJ1-6,CASSVVRDSPLHF,TGTGCCAGCAGCGTAGTCCGGGATTCACCCCTCCACTTT
17,-,TRBV4-3,TRBD2,TRBJ2-7,CASSPGLAEAYSYEQYF,TGCGCCAGCAGCCCCGGACTAGCGGAGGCCTACTCCTACGAGCAGTACTTC
16,-,TRBV6-1,TRBD2,TRBJ2-3,CASSDHSGAVTDTQYF,TGTGCCAGCAGTGACCATAGCGGGGCGGTCACAGATACGCAGTATTTT
17,-,TRBV7-8,-,TRBJ2-3,CASSLGAKAAVTDTQYF,TGTGCCAGCAGCTTAGGAGCCAAGGCGGCGGTCACAGATACGCAGTATTTT
15,-,TRBV30,-,TRBJ1-4,CAWSRGEGVDEKLFF,TGTGCCTGGAGTAGGGGTGAGGGGGTGGATGAAAAACTGTTTTTT
12,few,TRBV9,-,TRBJ1-1,CASSVTQERAFF,TGTGCCAGCAGCGTTACACAGGAGCGGGCTTTCTTT
13,-,TRBV6-5,-,TRBJ1-5,CASAVAPFEPQHF,TGTGCCAGCGCCGTCGCTCCCTTCGAGCCCCAGCATTTT
16,-,TRBV9,-,TRBJ2-1,CASSFPNEGGWDEQFF,TGTGCCAGCAGCTTCCCGAATGAGGGGGGATGGGATGAGCAGTTCTTC
12,-,TRBV12-5,-,TRBJ2-1,CASGLGVNEQFF,TGTGCTAGTGGTTTGGGTGTCAATGAGCAGTTCTTC
15,-,TRBV27,TRBD2,TRBJ2-7,CASSFSRTSFYEQYF,TGTGCCAGCAGTTTTAGCCGGACTAGTTTCTACGAGCAGTACTTC
16,-,TRBV7-3,TRBD2,TRBJ2-1,CASSYLAGSSYNEQFF,TGTGCCAGCAGCTACCTAGCGGGTAGCTCCTACAATGAGCAGTTCTTC
13,few,TRBV19,-,TRBJ1-5,CASSPQWDQPQHF,TGTGCCAGTAGTCCTCAATGGGATCAGCCCCAGCATTTT
9,-,TRBV20-1,-,TRBJ1-2,CSAFYGYTF,TGCAGTGCTTTCTATGGCTACACCTTC